The 5 T cell receptor beta chains below come from one sample, sequenced in a study of blood T cell repertoires in COVID-19. Assay: immunoSEQ multiplex PCR; the TCRdb copy retains only in-frame clones and omits some. Of just over 350,000 clones in the sample, roughly 90% are singletons; the top ten hold just over 7%. The material sequenced was peripheral blood. These TCRs come from a woman aged 55-75 years with COVID-19, enrolled during active disease.

The rearrangement joins TRBV7-8 to TRBJ2-3, with 10 nucleotides matching TRBD2. V gave up 5 bases and J gave up 5 bases; unmatched junction bases: 7. The V gene's germline CDR1 is SGHVS and CDR2 FQNEAQ. This CDR3 spans 15 amino acids. The CDR3 sequence: CASSISGGRGDTQYF. CDR3 nucleotides: TGTGCCAGCAGCATTAGCGGGGGGAGGGGAGATACGCAGTATTTT.

The gene calls are TRBV5-1 and TRBJ1-2; D gene unclear. The CDR3 consists of 12 residues. Germline V gene data show CDR1 as SGHRS and CDR2 as YFSETQ. The ends were cut back, 2 bases at V and 6 bases at J, with 8 bases in the middle. The CDR3 nucleotides read TGCGCCAGCAGCTTATACCAGGATGGCTACACCTTC. Translated, it gives CASSLYQDGYTF.

As to this clone: An end of the junction does not agree with germline; a read error may underlie this. J is TRBJ2-3 and V is TRBV5-1, with TRBD2 identical over 9 bases. This CDR3 is built from 15 residues. CDR1 and CDR2 (germline): SGHRS, YFSETQ. The CDR3 DNA reads as TGCGCCCGCAGCGGCGGGGGGGCCGGAACAGATACGCAGTATTTT. Protein sequence: CARSGGGAGTDTQYF.

The chain combines TRBV19 with TRBJ2-3; D is perhaps TRBD1 (7 bases). CDR1 is LNHDA and CDR2 is SQIVND in the germline V gene (reference sequence). The V end lost 7 bases, the J end lost 2 bases, and 19 bases lay between the germline ends. The CDR3 covers 16 residues. The CDR3 region is CASTSGGGAFTDTQYF. As DNA, the CDR3 is TGTGCCAGTACCTCAGGAGGGGGCGCCTTCACAGATACGCAGTATTTT.

The chain employs TRBV5-1 and TRBJ1-5; 7 bases match TRBD1. V lost 2 bases to trimming and J lost 7 bases; unmatched junction nucleotides: 6. Germline CDR1 is SGHRS and CDR2 is YFSETQ. The CDR3 extends over 14 amino acids. CDR3 nucleotide sequence: TGCGCCAGCAGCTTTGGAGCAGGGGGGCAGCCCCAGCATTTT. It is translated as CASSFGAGGQPQHF.